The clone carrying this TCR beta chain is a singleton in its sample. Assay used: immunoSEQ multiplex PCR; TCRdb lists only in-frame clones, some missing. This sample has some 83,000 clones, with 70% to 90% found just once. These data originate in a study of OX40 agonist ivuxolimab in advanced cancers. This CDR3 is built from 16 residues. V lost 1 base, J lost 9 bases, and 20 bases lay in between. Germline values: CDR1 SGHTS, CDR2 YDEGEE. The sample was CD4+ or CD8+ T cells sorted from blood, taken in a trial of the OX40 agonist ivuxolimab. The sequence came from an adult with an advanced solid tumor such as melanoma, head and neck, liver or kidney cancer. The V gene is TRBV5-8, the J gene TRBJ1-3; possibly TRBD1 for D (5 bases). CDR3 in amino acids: CASSLYGGTGFVTIYF. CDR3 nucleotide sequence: TGTGCCAGCAGCTTGTATGGTGGGACGGGTTTTGTCACCATATATTTT.